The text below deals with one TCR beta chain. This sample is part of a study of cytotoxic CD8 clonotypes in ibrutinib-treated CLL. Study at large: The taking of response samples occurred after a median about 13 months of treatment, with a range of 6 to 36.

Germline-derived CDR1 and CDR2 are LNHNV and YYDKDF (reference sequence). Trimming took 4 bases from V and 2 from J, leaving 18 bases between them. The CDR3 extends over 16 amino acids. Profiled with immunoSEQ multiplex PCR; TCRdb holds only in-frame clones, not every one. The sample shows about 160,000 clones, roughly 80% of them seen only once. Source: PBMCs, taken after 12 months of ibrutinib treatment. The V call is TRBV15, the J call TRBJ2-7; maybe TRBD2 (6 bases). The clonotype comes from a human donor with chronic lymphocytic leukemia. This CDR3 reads CATSKGPTGVTYEQYF. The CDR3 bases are TGTGCCACCAGCAAGGGGCCTACGGGGGTCACCTACGAGCAGTACTTC.